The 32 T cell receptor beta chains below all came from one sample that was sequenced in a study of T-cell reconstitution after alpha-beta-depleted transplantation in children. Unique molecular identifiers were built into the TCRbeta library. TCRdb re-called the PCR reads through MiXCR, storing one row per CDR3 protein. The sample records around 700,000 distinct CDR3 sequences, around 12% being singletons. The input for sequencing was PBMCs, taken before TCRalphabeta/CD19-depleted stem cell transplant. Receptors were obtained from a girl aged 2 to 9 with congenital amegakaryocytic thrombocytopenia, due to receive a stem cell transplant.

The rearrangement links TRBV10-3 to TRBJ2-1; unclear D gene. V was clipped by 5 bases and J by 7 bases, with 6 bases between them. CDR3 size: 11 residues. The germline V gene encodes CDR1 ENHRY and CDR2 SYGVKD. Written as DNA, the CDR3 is TGTGCCATCAGTAACCCAAATGAGCAGTTCTTC. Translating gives CAISNPNEQFF.

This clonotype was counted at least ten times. The CDR3, as DNA: TGCGCCAGCCGCGTCCCAGGGGGAAACTATGGCTACACCTTC. Its translation is CASRVPGGNYGYTF. The gene calls are TRBV4-1 and TRBJ1-2; 7 bases match TRBD1. V was clipped by 8 bases and J by 2 bases; unmatched bases: 8. The germline CDR1 and CDR2 sequences are MGHRA and YSYEKL. This CDR3 region has 14 residues.

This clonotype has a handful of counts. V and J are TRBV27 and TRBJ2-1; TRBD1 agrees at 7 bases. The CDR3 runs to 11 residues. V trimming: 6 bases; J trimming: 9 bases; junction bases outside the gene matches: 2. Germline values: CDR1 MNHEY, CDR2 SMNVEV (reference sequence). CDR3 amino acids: CASRYRGEQFF. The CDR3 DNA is TGTGCCAGCAGATACAGGGGTGAGCAGTTCTTC.

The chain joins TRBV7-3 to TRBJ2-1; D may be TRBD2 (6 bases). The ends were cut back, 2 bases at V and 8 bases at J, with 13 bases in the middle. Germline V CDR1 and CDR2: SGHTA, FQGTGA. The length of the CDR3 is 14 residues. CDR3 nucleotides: TGTGCCAGCAGCTTAGACGGGAGAGGGGATGAGCAGTTCTTC. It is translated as CASSLDGRGDEQFF.

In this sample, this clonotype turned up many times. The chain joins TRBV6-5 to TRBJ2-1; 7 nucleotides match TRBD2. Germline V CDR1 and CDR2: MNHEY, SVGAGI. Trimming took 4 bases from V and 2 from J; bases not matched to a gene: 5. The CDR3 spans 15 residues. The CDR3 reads CASSSSGVTYNEQFF. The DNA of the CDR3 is TGTGCCAGCAGTTCCAGCGGGGTGACCTACAATGAGCAGTTCTTC.

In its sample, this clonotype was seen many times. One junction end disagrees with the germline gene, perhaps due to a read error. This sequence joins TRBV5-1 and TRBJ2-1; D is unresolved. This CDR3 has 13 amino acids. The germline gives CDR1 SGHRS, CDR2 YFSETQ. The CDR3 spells CASSPGTYNEQFF. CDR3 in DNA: TGTGCCAGCAGCCCCGGAACCTACAATGAGCAGTTCTTC. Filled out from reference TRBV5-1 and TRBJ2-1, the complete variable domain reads KAGVTQTPRYLIKTRGQQVTLSCSPISGHRSVSWYQQTPGQGLQFLFEYFSETQRNKGNFPGRFSGRQFSNSRSEMNVSTLELGDSALYLCASSPGTYNEQFFGPGTRLTVL.

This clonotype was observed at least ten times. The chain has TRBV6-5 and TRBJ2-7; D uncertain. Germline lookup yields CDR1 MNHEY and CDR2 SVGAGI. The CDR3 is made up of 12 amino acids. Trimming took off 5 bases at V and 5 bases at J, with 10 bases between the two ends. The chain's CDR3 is CASSRNSHEQYF. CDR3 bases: TGTGCCAGCAGTCGGAATAGCCACGAGCAGTACTTC.

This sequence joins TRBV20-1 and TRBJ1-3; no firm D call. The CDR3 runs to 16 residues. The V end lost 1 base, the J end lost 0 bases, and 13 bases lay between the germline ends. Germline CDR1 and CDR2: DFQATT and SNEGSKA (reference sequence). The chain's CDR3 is CSARVGSGASGNTIYF. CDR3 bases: TGCAGTGCTAGAGTGGGGTCGGGAGCCTCTGGAAACACCATATATTTT.

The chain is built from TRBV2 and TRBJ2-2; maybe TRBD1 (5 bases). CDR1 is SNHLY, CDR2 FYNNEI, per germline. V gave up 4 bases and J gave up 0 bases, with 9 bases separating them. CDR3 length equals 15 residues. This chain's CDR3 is CASSAKGTNTGELFF. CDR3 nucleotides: TGTGCCAGCAGTGCTAAGGGGACGAACACCGGGGAGCTGTTTTTT. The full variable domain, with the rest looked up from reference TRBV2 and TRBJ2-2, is EPEVTQTPSHQVTQMGQEVILRCVPISNHLYFYWYRQILGQKVEFLVSFYNNEISEKSEIFDDQFSVERPDGSNFTLKIRSTKLEDSAMYFCASSAKGTNTGELFFGEGSRLTVL.

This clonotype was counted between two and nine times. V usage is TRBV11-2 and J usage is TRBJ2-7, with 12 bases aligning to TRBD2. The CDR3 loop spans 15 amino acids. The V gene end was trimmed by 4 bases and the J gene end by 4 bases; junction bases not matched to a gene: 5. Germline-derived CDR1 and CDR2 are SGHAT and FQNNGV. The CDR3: CASSSPSGRAYEQYF. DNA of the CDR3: TGTGCCAGCAGCTCCCCTAGCGGGAGGGCTTACGAGCAGTACTTC.

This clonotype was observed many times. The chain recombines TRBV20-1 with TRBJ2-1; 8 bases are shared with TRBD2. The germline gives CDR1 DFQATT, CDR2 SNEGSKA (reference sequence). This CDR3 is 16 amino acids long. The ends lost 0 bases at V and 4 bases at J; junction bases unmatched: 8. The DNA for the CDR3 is TGCAGTGCTAGAGATAGTACCAGCGGGAGTTACAATGAGCAGTTCTTC. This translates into CSARDSTSGSYNEQFF.

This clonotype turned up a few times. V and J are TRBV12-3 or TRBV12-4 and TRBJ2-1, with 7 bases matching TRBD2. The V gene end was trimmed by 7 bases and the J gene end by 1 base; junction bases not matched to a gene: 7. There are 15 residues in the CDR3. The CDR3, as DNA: TGTGCCAGCACCTTTAGCGGGTTTTCCTACAATGAGCAGTTCTTC. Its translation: CASTFSGFSYNEQFF.

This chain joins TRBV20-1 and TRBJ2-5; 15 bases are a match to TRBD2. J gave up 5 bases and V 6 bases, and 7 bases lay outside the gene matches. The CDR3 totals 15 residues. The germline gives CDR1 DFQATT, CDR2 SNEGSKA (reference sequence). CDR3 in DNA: TGCAGTGCCCCGACCGGGACTAGCGGGAGGGAGACCCAGTACTTC. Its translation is CSAPTGTSGRETQYF.

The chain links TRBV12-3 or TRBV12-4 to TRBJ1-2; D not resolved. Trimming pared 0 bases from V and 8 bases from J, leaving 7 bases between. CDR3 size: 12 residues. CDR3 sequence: CASSLAVYGYTF. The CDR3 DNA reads TGTGCCAGCAGTTTAGCGGTGTACGGCTACACCTTC.

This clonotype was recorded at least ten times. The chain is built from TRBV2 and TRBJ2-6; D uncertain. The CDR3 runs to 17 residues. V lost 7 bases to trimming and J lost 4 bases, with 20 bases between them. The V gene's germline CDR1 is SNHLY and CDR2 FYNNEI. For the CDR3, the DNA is TGTGCCAGCAACCCGGGCGAGGTCTACCGCGGGGCCAACGTCCTGACTTTC. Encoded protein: CASNPGEVYRGANVLTF.

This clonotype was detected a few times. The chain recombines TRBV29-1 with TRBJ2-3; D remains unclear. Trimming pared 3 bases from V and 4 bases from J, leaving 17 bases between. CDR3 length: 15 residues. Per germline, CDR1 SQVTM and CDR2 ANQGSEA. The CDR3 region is CSVEPFSRTADTQYF. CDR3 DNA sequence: TGCAGCGTTGAGCCGTTCTCTAGAACCGCAGATACGCAGTATTTT.

CDR3 sequence reads: CASSLWGLLNRTDTQYF. The CDR3 DNA is TGTGCCAGCAGTTTATGGGGCCTCCTCAACCGCACAGATACGCAGTATTTT. The chain has TRBV12-3 or TRBV12-4 and TRBJ2-3; D is perhaps TRBD1 (5 bases). This CDR3 comprises 17 residues. Deletions cut 2 bases from V and 1 base from J, with 16 bases between.

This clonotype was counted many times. The CDR3 bases are TGTGCCAGCAGTTGGCCTGGAGTAGAGGCAGCCAATTCACCCCTCCACTTT. Residues: CASSWPGVEAANSPLHF. The V and J genes are TRBV28 and TRBJ1-6, with no clear D. Germline loops: CDR1 MDHEN, CDR2 SYDVKM. V lost 4 bases and J 7 bases, leaving 20 bases between the germline ends. The CDR3 runs 17 residues.

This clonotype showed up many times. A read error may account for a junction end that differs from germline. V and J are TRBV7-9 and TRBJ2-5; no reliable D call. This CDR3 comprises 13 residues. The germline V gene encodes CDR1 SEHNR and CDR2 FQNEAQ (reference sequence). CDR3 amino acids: CASSTYVLGQPRF. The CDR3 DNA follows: TGTGCCAGCAGCACTTACGTCCTGGGTCAGCCTAGATTC.

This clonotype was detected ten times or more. Written as DNA, the CDR3 is TGCGCCAGCAGCTTCTTGACTAGCGGGTACAATGAGCAGTTCTTC. This sequence encodes CASSFLTSGYNEQFF. The chain has TRBV5-1 and TRBJ2-1; 10 bases fit TRBD2. Germline lookup yields CDR1 SGHRS and CDR2 YFSETQ. V lost 2 bases to trimming and J lost 4 bases; unmatched junction nucleotides: 3. This CDR3 is 15 amino acids long.

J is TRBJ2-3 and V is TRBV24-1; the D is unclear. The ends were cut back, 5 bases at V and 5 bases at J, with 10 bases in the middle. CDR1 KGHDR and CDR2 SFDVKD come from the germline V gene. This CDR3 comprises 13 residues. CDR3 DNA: TGTGCCACCAGTGTTTCGGCGGAAGATACGCAGTATTTT. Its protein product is CATSVSAEDTQYF.

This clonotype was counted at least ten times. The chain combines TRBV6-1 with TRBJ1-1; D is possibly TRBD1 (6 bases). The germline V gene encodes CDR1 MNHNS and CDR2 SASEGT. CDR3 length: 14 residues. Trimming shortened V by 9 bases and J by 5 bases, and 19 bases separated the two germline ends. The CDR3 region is CARRRGAKKTEAFF. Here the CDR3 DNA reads TGTGCCAGGAGACGGGGGGCGAAGAAGACTGAAGCTTTCTTT.

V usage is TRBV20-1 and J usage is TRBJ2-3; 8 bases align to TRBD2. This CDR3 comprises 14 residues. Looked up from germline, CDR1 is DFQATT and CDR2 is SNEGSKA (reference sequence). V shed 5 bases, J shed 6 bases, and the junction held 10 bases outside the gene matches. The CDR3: CSAREGRSLDTQYF. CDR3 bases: TGCAGTGCTCGGGAGGGCCGGTCGTTGGATACGCAGTATTTT.

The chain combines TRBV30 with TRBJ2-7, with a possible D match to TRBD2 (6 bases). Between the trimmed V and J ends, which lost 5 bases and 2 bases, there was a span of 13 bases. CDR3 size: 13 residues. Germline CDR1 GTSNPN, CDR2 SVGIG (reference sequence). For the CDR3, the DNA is TGTGCCTGGGCAGAGGGCGGGGCCTACGAGCAGTACTTC. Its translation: CAWAEGGAYEQYF.

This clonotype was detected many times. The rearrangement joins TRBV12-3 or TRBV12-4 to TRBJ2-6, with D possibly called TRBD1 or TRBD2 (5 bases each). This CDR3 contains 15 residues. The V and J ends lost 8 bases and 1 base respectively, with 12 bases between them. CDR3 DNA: TGTGCCAGCGGGATGGGGGATTCTGGGGCCAACGTCCTGACTTTC. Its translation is CASGMGDSGANVLTF.

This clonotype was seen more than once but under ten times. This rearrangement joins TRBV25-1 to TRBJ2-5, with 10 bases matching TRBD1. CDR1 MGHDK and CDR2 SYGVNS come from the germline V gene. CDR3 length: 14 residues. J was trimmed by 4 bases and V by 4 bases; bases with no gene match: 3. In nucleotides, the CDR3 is TGTGCCAGCAGTGTGGGACAGGGGAGAGAGACCCAGTACTTC. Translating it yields CASSVGQGRETQYF.

The CDR3 nucleotides read TGTGCCAGCAGCAACCCGGGGACAGGGGCCCCTGAAGCTTTCTTT. It is translated as CASSNPGTGAPEAFF. This chain connects TRBV3-1 to TRBJ1-1; 10 nucleotides line up with TRBD1. Germline lookup yields CDR1 LGHDT and CDR2 YNNKEL (reference sequence). J lost 6 bases, V lost 5 bases, and 9 bases had no gene match. The CDR3 sequence is 15 residues long.

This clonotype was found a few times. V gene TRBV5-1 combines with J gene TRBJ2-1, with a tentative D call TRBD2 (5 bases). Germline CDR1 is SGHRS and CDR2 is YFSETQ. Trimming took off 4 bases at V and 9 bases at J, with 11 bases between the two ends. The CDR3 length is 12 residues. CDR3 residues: CASSLRRGEQFF. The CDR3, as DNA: TGCGCCAGCAGCCTACGACGGGGTGAGCAGTTCTTC.

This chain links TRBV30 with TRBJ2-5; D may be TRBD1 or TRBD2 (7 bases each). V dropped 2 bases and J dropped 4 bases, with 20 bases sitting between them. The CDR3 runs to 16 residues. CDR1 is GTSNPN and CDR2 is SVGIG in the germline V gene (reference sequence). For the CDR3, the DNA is TGTGCCTGGAGTAAACCGGGACTATCAGGGGGAGAGACCCAGTACTTC. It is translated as CAWSKPGLSGGETQYF.

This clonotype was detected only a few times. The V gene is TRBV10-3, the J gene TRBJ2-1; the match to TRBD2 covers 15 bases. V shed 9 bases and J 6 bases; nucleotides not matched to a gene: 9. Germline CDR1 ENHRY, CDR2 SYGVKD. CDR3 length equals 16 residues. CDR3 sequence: CAIGTSGRKSGNEQFF. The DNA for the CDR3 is TGTGCCATTGGGACTAGCGGGAGGAAATCGGGCAATGAGCAGTTCTTC.

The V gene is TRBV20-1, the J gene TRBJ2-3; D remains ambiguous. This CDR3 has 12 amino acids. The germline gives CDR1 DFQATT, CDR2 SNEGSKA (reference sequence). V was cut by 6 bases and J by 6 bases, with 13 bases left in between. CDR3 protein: CSAEASGDTQYF. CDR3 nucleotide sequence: TGCAGTGCGGAAGCATCCGGGGATACGCAGTATTTT.

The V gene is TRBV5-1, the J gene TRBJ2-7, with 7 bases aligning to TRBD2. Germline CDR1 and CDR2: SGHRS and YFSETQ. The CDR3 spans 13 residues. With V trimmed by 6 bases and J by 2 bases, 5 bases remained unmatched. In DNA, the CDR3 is TGCGCCAGCACCCCGGGAGGCCCCTACGAGCAGTACTTC. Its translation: CASTPGGPYEQYF.